The entry below describes one T cell receptor (beta chain). Its matching antigen is unknown. PCR primers comprised 60 Vbeta and 13 Jbeta primers. Assay: immunoSEQ multiplex PCR; the TCRdb copy retains only in-frame clones and omits some. The repertoire holds about 110,000 clones, with 73% as singletons. The data are from a study of cytomegalovirus exposure and HLA in healthy donors. Points from the study as a whole: With later analysis, a missense DCLRE1C variant became linked to TCR beta V- and J-gene trimming. Per a prior analysis, the majority of TCR beta V segments were productive roughly 90% or roughly 30% of the time. Using the classifier, cytomegalovirus status was reportedly diagnosed with high specificity and sensitivity. As was reported, the HLA-A and HLA-B alleles of most subjects were accurately predicted from TCR beta sequences.

The CDR3 length is 11 residues. From germline, CDR1 is SGHRS and CDR2 YFSETQ. V was cut by 0 bases and J by 5 bases, with 3 bases left in between. Specimen: PBMCs. This TCR came from a man in his forties in good health and CMV-seronegative. The V gene is TRBV5-1, the J gene TRBJ2-7; D unresolved. CDR3 sequence (DNA): TGCGCCAGCAGCTTGGCCGACGAGCAGTACTTC. The encoded protein is CASSLADEQYF.